These 8 T cell receptor beta chains were all obtained from the same sample, sequenced in a study of T cells in Graves' hyperthyroidism and ophthalmopathy. The CDR3 regions of TCR beta were amplified from RNA transcripts. HTBI primers were the set used in a first-round RT-PCR of the TCR CDR3. TCRdb reprocessed the multiplex PCR reads via MiXCR and lists one record per CDR3 protein. Here the sample spans approximately 300,000 distinct CDR3 sequences, approximately 15% being singletons. Sequenced: blood. These TCRs come from a woman between 55 and 75 years old with Graves' ophthalmopathy.

In its sample, this clonotype was seen many times. The chain combines TRBV20-1 with TRBJ2-1; 13 bases map to TRBD2. Looked up from germline, CDR1 is DFQATT and CDR2 is SNEGSKA (reference sequence). There are 17 residues in the CDR3. The ends lost 3 bases at V and 0 bases at J; junction bases unmatched: 5. CDR3 DNA: TGCAGTGCTAGGGGGACTAGCGGGACTGCCTCCTACAATGAGCAGTTCTTC. This gives the protein CSARGTSGTASYNEQFF.

Comments on this clonotype: This may stem from a read error, because a much larger clone lies one nucleotide away. The chain joins TRBV12-3 or TRBV12-4 to TRBJ2-4, with 7 bases matching TRBD1. V gave up 6 bases and J gave up 0 bases; unmatched junction bases: 2. This CDR3 has 14 amino acids. CDR3: CASSGTVAKNIQYF. CDR3 bases: TGTGCCAGCAGCGGGACAGTAGCCAAAAACATTCAGTACTTC.

A remark on this clonotype: A single base separates this from a much larger clone, so it may be a read error. The CDR3 DNA follows: TGTGCCAGCAGCTTAGGGGGGGGGCTCGACACTGAAGCTTTCTTT. It encodes CASSLGGGLDTEAFF. The genes are TRBV7-2 and TRBJ1-1; maybe TRBD1 (6 bases). This CDR3 has 15 amino acids. V was clipped by 1 base and J by 3 bases, with 12 bases between them. Germline V gene sequence: CDR1 SGHTA, CDR2 FQGNSA.

In this sample, this clonotype turned up a few times. Its ends do not fully match the called genes, so a read error is possible. The chain joins TRBV14 to TRBJ1-1, with no clear D. The CDR3 is 13 residues long. Germline CDR1 SGHDN, CDR2 FVKESK. Here the CDR3 DNA reads TGTGCCAGCACCCAAGGAAGGAACACTGAAGCTTTCTTT. This encodes CASTQGRNTEAFF. Full variable domain (rest looked up from reference TRBV14 and TRBJ1-1): EAGVTQFPSHSVIEKGQTVTLRCDPISGHDNLYWYRRVMGKEIKFLLHFVKESKQDESGMPNNRFLAERTGGTYSTLKVQPAELEDSGVYFCASTQGRNTEAFFGQGTRLTVV.

The chain joins TRBV6-2 or TRBV6-3 to TRBJ1-2, with D perhaps matching TRBD1 (6 bases). V shed 2 bases and J shed 3 bases, with 10 bases lying between them. The CDR3 covers 14 residues. Germline V CDR1 and CDR2: MNHEY, SVGEGT. The CDR3 sequence: CASSYDRPYYGYTF. The CDR3 coding sequence is TGTGCCAGCAGTTACGACAGGCCATACTATGGCTACACCTTC.

This clonotype was recorded many times. The J gene is TRBJ2-2, the V gene TRBV7-7; TRBD1 might be the D (5 bases). Per the germline V gene, CDR1 is SSHAT and CDR2 is FNYEAQ (reference sequence). CDR3 size: 15 residues. Trimming left V 5 bases short and J 1 base short, with 11 bases between. The CDR3 bases are TGTGCCAGCAGCCGAACCACAGGGAACACCGGGGAGCTGTTTTTT. Translating it yields CASSRTTGNTGELFF. The whole variable domain, remainder taken from reference TRBV7-7 and TRBJ2-2, is GAGVSQSPRYKVTKRGQDVTLRCDPISSHATLYWYQQALGQGPEFLTYFNYEAQPDKSGLPSDRFSAERPEGSISTLTIQRTEQRDSAMYRCASSRTTGNTGELFFGEGSRLTVL.

This rearrangement joins TRBV4-3 to TRBJ2-5; 7 bases map to TRBD2. This CDR3 contains 17 residues. V dropped 0 bases and J dropped 1; count of bases not matched to a gene: 8. The germline V gene encodes CDR1 LGHNA and CDR2 YSLEER. This CDR3 is CASSQEFSGQGQETQYF. The CDR3 DNA reads TGCGCCAGCAGCCAAGAATTTAGCGGGCAGGGCCAAGAGACCCAGTACTTC.

The table lists this clonotype with many counts. The chain is built from TRBV7-9 and TRBJ2-2; unclear D gene. V was clipped by 5 bases and J by 2 bases, with 12 bases between them. This CDR3 contains 15 residues. CDR1 and CDR2 from the germline V gene are SEHNR and FQNEAQ (reference sequence). DNA for the CDR3: TGTGCCAGCAGCCACCCGACTGATAACACCGGGGAGCTGTTTTTT. It encodes CASSHPTDNTGELFF.